These 25 T cell receptor beta chains were all obtained from the same sample, sequenced in a study of PD-L1 blockade in urothelial cancer. Sequencing used immunoSEQ multiplex PCR; TCRdb keeps in-frame clones, though not all of them. Of around 71,000 clones in the sample, around four fifths were seen once. Time point specified: pretreatment peripheral blood. The sequences come from PBMCs, collected around atezolizumab (anti-PD-L1) treatment. Receptor source: a man in his forties with urothelial cancer.

The chain joins TRBV11-2 to TRBJ2-7; D is uncertain. CDR1 is SGHAT and CDR2 is FQNNGV in the germline V gene. V was trimmed by 6 bases and J by 4 bases, leaving 13 bases between them. This CDR3 contains 13 residues. This CDR3 is CASRLTPLYEQYF. The CDR3 coding sequence is TGTGCCAGCAGACTAACACCTTTATACGAGCAGTACTTC.

This chain uses TRBV5-1 with TRBJ1-2, with a tentative D call TRBD1 (5 bases). Germline V gives CDR1 SGHRS, CDR2 YFSETQ. Trimming cost V 4 bases and J 3 bases, with 13 bases left between them. The CDR3 spans 14 residues. CDR3 residues: CASSPGQGDYGYTF. CDR3 sequence (DNA): TGCGCCAGCAGCCCAGGGCAGGGCGACTATGGCTACACCTTC.

The chain uses TRBV6-6 and TRBJ2-7, with 9 bases matching TRBD2. The V segment lost 0 bases and the J segment 4 bases; nucleotides outside the gene matches: 7. The germline V gene has CDR1 MNHNY and CDR2 SVGAGI (reference sequence). The CDR3 is made up of 16 amino acids. Here the CDR3 DNA reads TGTGCCAGCAGTTACTCTAGCGGGAGAGGTTCTTACGAGCAGTACTTC. This sequence encodes CASSYSSGRGSYEQYF.

This clone was seen a handful of times. The J gene is TRBJ2-1, the V gene TRBV5-1, with D tentatively TRBD1 (6 bases). The CDR3 runs to 13 residues. The V gene's germline CDR1 is SGHRS and CDR2 YFSETQ. Trimming left V 4 bases short and J 9 bases short, with 14 bases between. CDR3 sequence: CASSISRGSEQFF. Written as DNA, the CDR3 is TGCGCCAGCAGCATAAGCAGGGGAAGTGAGCAGTTCTTC.

The chain uses TRBV6-5 and TRBJ2-1; D is possibly TRBD2 (5 bases). V was trimmed by 2 bases and J by 0 bases, leaving 8 bases between them. Germline CDR1 is MNHEY and CDR2 is SVGAGI. This CDR3 is built from 15 residues. The CDR3 sequence is CASSYGESSYNEQFF. The CDR3 DNA is TGTGCCAGCAGTTACGGGGAGAGCTCCTACAATGAGCAGTTCTTC.

The chain recombines TRBV19 with TRBJ2-7, with 9 bases fitting TRBD1. Unmatched junction bases numbered 6, after V lost 8 bases and J lost 4 bases. This CDR3 region has 13 residues. The V gene's germline CDR1 is LNHDA and CDR2 SQIVND (reference sequence). CDR3 residues: CASGRTGEYEQYF. CDR3 nucleotides: TGTGCCAGTGGACGGACAGGGGAATACGAGCAGTACTTC. Complete variable domain (other parts from reference TRBV19 and TRBJ2-7): DGGITQSPKYLFRKEGQNVTLSCEQNLNHDAMYWYRQDPGQGLRLIYYSQIVNDFQKGDIAEGYSVSREKKESFPLTVTSAQKNPTAFYLCASGRTGEYEQYFGPGTRLTVT.

The chain joins TRBV28 to TRBJ2-7, with 8 bases aligning to TRBD1. Germline V gene data show CDR1 as MDHEN and CDR2 as SYDVKM. V was pared by 5 bases and J by 5 bases, with 5 bases of the junction left unmatched. The CDR3 loop spans 13 amino acids. The CDR3 nucleotides are TGTGCCAGCAGTCTCGACAGGGGTGACGAGCAGTACTTC. This sequence encodes CASSLDRGDEQYF.

The chain couples TRBV2 to TRBJ2-1, with D perhaps TRBD1 (5 bases). Germline assignment: CDR1 SNHLY and CDR2 FYNNEI. There are 13 residues in the CDR3. V shed 6 bases and J shed 7 bases, with 13 bases lying between them. CDR3 amino acids: CASSLSTANEQFF. Here the CDR3 DNA reads TGTGCCAGCAGCCTGTCGACAGCTAATGAGCAGTTCTTC.

This chain connects TRBV11-1 to TRBJ2-1; TRBD2 is a possible D gene (6 bases). V was cut by 5 bases and J by 6 bases, with 11 bases left in between. The CDR3 contains 13 residues. Germline CDR1 reads SGHAT; CDR2 reads FQDESV (reference sequence). CDR3 in DNA: TGTGCCAGCAGCCCCGGGACTCCCAATGAGCAGTTCTTC. Translating gives CASSPGTPNEQFF. The full variable domain, rest sourced from reference TRBV11-1 and TRBJ2-1, is EAEVAQSPRYKITEKSQAVAFWCDPISGHATLYWYRQILGQGPELLVQFQDESVVDDSQLPKDRFSAERLKGVDSTLKIQPAELGDSAMYLCASSPGTPNEQFFGPGTRLTVL.

The V and J genes are TRBV28 and TRBJ2-5, with D perhaps matching TRBD1 (5 bases). Trimming removed 5 bases from V and 4 bases from J, with 17 bases in between. The CDR3 totals 15 residues. In germline, CDR1 is MDHEN, CDR2 SYDVKM. This CDR3 reads CASSPKGPGSETQYF. Written as DNA, the CDR3 is TGTGCCAGCAGTCCAAAGGGGCCAGGGTCAGAGACCCAGTACTTC.

This clone was seen a few times. V usage is TRBV10-3 and J usage is TRBJ1-1; D ambiguous. The germline V and J ends were trimmed by 2 bases and 0 bases, with 4 bases remaining between them. The CDR3 is made up of 13 amino acids. Germline loops: CDR1 ENHRY, CDR2 SYGVKD. CDR3 sequence: CAISEAMNTEAFF. CDR3 bases: TGTGCCATCAGTGAGGCTATGAACACTGAAGCTTTCTTT.

This rearrangement joins TRBV2 to TRBJ2-7, with D perhaps TRBD1 (5 bases). In germline, CDR1 is SNHLY, CDR2 FYNNEI. The CDR3 runs 13 residues. V was shortened by 11 bases and J by 5 bases, with 19 bases between the two germline ends. CDR3: CAQLSDRSNEQYF. DNA of the CDR3: TGTGCCCAGCTTTCTGACAGAAGTAACGAGCAGTACTTC.

The chain is built from TRBV28 and TRBJ1-1; possible D gene TRBD1, 5 bases. Germline V gene data show CDR1 as MDHEN and CDR2 as SYDVKM. V was clipped by 4 bases and J by 0 bases, with 15 bases between them. CDR3 size: 16 residues. In DNA form, the CDR3 reads TGTGCCAGCAGTTATCCCCAGGGCTCCATGAACACTGAAGCTTTCTTT. Protein: CASSYPQGSMNTEAFF.

This rearrangement joins TRBV10-2 to TRBJ2-1, with D possibly being TRBD2 (6 bases). Trimming took off 3 bases at V and 7 bases at J, with 13 bases between the two ends. This CDR3 comprises 14 residues. Germline CDR1 WSHSY, CDR2 SAAADI. The CDR3 spells CASSDPGTPNEQFF. DNA for the CDR3: TGCGCCAGCAGTGATCCCGGGACTCCTAATGAGCAGTTCTTC.

The rearrangement uses TRBV6-6 and TRBJ1-4; TRBD1 matches at 10 bases. Per germline, CDR1 MNHNY and CDR2 SVGAGI (reference sequence). The V gene end was trimmed by 4 bases and the J gene end by 2 bases; junction bases not matched to a gene: 4. The CDR3 has 16 amino acids. The CDR3: CASSWGQGMTNEKLFF. As DNA, the CDR3 is TGTGCCAGCAGTTGGGGACAGGGGATGACTAATGAAAAACTGTTTTTT.

The gene calls are TRBV9 and TRBJ2-3; weak D call: TRBD1 (5 bases). V lost 0 bases and J 3 bases, leaving 8 bases between the germline ends. Germline assignment: CDR1 SGDLS and CDR2 YYNGEE. CDR3 size: 14 residues. CDR3 protein: CASSVEAGTDTQYF. The DNA for the CDR3 is TGTGCCAGCAGCGTAGAGGCAGGGACAGATACGCAGTATTTT.

This clone was found many times. The rearrangement links TRBV28 to TRBJ2-5; 15 nucleotides line up with TRBD2. The trim removed 8 bases at V and 5 bases at J, leaving 9 bases unmatched. Germline V CDR1 and CDR2: MDHEN, SYDVKM. CDR3 size: 16 residues. The DNA of the CDR3 is TGTGCCAGCGGTGGACTAGCGGGAGGGCCCGGGGAGACCCAGTACTTC. Amino acid sequence: CASGGLAGGPGETQYF.

The chain is built from TRBV6-1 and TRBJ2-1; 14 nucleotides agree with TRBD2. Germline values: CDR1 MNHNS, CDR2 SASEGT. The CDR3 contains 15 residues. The trim removed 6 bases at V and 8 bases at J, leaving 6 bases unmatched. Written as DNA, the CDR3 is TGTGCCAGCAGGGAGGGACTAGCGGGAGTCTATGAGCAGTTCTTC. This codes for CASREGLAGVYEQFF.

The chain couples TRBV28 to TRBJ1-2; TRBD1 is a possible D gene (5 bases). V lost 7 bases to trimming and J lost 11 bases, with 26 bases between them. This CDR3 spans 15 amino acids. CDR1 and CDR2 (germline): MDHEN, SYDVKM. The CDR3 spells CASTHQAQGLGRYTF. CDR3 coding DNA: TGTGCCAGCACCCACCAAGCGCAGGGACTTGGTCGATACACCTTC.

This chain uses TRBV7-2 with TRBJ2-7; no definite D call. Germline values: CDR1 SGHTA, CDR2 FQGNSA. CDR3 size: 11 residues. The V and J ends lost 5 bases and 3 bases respectively, with 5 bases between them. The CDR3 sequence is CASSAIYEQYF. The DNA for the CDR3 is TGTGCCAGCAGCGCTATCTACGAGCAGTACTTC.

The chain uses TRBV6-6 and TRBJ2-7; 10 bases match TRBD1. Trimming cost V 2 bases and J 12 bases; bases outside gene matches: 4. The germline V gene encodes CDR1 MNHNY and CDR2 SVGAGI (reference sequence). There are 12 residues in the CDR3. CDR3 DNA sequence: TGTGCCAGCAGTTACGGGACAGGGGAGACGTACTTC. This codes for CASSYGTGETYF.

The chain employs TRBV5-1 and TRBJ1-3; 7 positions agree with TRBD1. This CDR3 region has 15 residues. V was clipped by 4 bases and J by 0 bases; unmatched bases: 4. Looked up from germline, CDR1 is SGHRS and CDR2 is YFSETQ. The CDR3 sequence: CASSPGQHSGNTIYF. For the CDR3, the DNA is TGCGCCAGCAGCCCGGGACAGCACTCTGGAAACACCATATATTTT.

The J gene is TRBJ2-5, the V gene TRBV5-1; 7 bases are shared with TRBD1. Losses at the gene ends were 0 bases for V and 5 bases for J; bases not matched to a gene: 10. This CDR3 has 16 amino acids. Germline loops: CDR1 SGHRS, CDR2 YFSETQ. The CDR3 bases are TGCGCCAGCAGCTTGGTTGTGAGAGGGGGCGGGGAGACCCAGTACTTC. Amino acids: CASSLVVRGGGETQYF.

The V gene is TRBV19, the J gene TRBJ1-2; D is unresolved. This CDR3 spans 14 amino acids. V lost 5 bases, J lost 8 bases, and 18 bases lay in between. Germline values: CDR1 LNHDA, CDR2 SQIVND (reference sequence). This chain's CDR3 is CASSPLATTGGYTF. The CDR3 DNA sequence: TGTGCCAGTAGTCCCCTGGCGACAACCGGAGGCTACACCTTC.

The gene calls are TRBV30 and TRBJ2-1; 7 nucleotides agree with TRBD2. Losses at the gene ends were 3 bases for V and 10 bases for J; bases not matched to a gene: 6. The CDR3 is 12 residues long. Germline CDR1 is GTSNPN and CDR2 is SVGIG (reference sequence). The CDR3 region has the DNA TGTGCCTGGAGACTAGCGAAAAGCGAGCAGTTCTTC. The encoded protein is CAWRLAKSEQFF. Based on the CDR3 plus reference TRBV30 and TRBJ2-1, the full variable domain is SQTIHQWPATLVQPVGSPLSLECTVEGTSNPNLYWYRQAAGRGLQLLFYSVGIGQISSEVPQNLSASRPQDRQFILSSKKLLLSDSGFYLCAWRLAKSEQFFGPGTRLTVL.